This TCR beta chain was sequenced during a study of blood T cell repertoires in COVID-19. Germline values: CDR1 SGHAT, CDR2 FQNNGV. The CDR3 runs to 14 residues. V lost 5 bases and J lost 2, with 7 bases in between. What the recovered Cohort 3 donors had was two negative PCRs, clearance, or symptom resolution. As processed by the authors: Estimation of nucleated cell counts was performed using reference gene primer amplification. Assay: immunoSEQ multiplex PCR; the TCRdb copy retains only in-frame clones and omits some. Clone size and the V and J calls come from that table; the DNA yielded D and trimming. The sample contains roughly 280,000 clones, around nine tenths of which appear only once. This clone was seen a single time.

The material sequenced was PBMCs or T cells enriched from blood (not recorded which). The origin of this receptor is a woman in her sixties who had recovered from COVID-19. The chain joins TRBV11-2 to TRBJ2-6, with D maybe TRBD1 (5 bases). The CDR3 protein is CASSPGTGANVLTF. In DNA, the CDR3 is TGTGCCAGCAGCCCAGGGACTGGGGCCAACGTCCTGACTTTC.